A selection of T cell receptor beta chains follows, all from one sample in a study of beta chain features in type 1 diabetes. Profiling relied on immunoSEQ multiplex PCR, and the TCRdb table lists in-frame clones only, not all of them. The sample contains about 340,000 clones, roughly 13% of which appear only once. What was sequenced was naive CD4+ T cells from blood. The receptors were sampled from a woman aged 18-29 years with type 1 diabetes. CDR3s leave out the opening cysteine and the closing phenylalanine or tryptophan.

TRBV21-1	TRBJ2-7	ASPSRGIRNYEQY
TRBV2	TRBJ1-4	ASTEVEGEKLF
TRBV4-3	TRBJ1-1	ASSQDAELGLEAF
TRBV4-3	TRBJ2-6	ASSQDPSGSEGANVLT
TRBV11-2	TRBJ2-5	ASSFDRGRTQY
TRBV5-4	TRBJ1-1	ASMARGYVTEAF
TRBV6-6	TRBJ1-1	ASSRGQGTHTEAF
TRBV18	TRBJ2-3	ASSPKKRLAGEADTQY
TRBV4-3	TRBJ2-2	ASSQVLATARGNTGELF
TRBV28	TRBJ2-3	ASSFRGLTDTQY
TRBV2	TRBJ1-5	ASRGTGDQPQH
TRBV25-1	TRBJ2-1	ASSELAGGPYNEQF
TRBV19	TRBJ1-5	ASGQVPVLDQPQH
TRBV29-1	TRBJ1-1	SVERGMNTEAF
TRBV5-1	TRBJ2-3	ASSLAVKLTDTQY
TRBV2	TRBJ2-3	ASSDDSGFTDTQY